This T cell receptor (beta chain) derives from a study of identical twins. Per germline, CDR1 MGHRA and CDR2 YSYEKL. V lost 1 base, J lost 4 bases, and 11 bases lay in between. The CDR3 runs to 15 residues. Unique molecular identifiers were present on cDNA, and template switching added a universal primer site. Each CDR3 protein gets one entry after TCRdb re-called the 5' RACE reads with MiXCR. The repertoire holds approximately 680,000 distinct CDR3 sequences, with 7% to 7.5% as singletons. Turning to this clonotype: Its cognate antigen is unknown.

Study-wide points: Models underestimated TCR alpha sharing (out-of-frame) in monozygotic twins. Because invariant MAIT and iNKT cells could be present, zero-insertion analyses could be partly confounded.

This sample also belongs to another study, concerning yellow fever vaccine responses in identical twins.

Sequenced: PBMCs. The sequence derives from a woman under 30 in good health. V gene TRBV4-1 combines with J gene TRBJ2-1; D not resolved. The CDR3 nucleotides read TGCGCCAGCAGCCAAGTTCAACTCGAATACAATGAGCAGTTCTTC. This encodes CASSQVQLEYNEQFF.